This T cell receptor (beta chain) was identified during a study of OX40 agonist ivuxolimab in advanced cancers. Overall study: Males comprised 70% to 90% of the group, whose mean age was approximately 60 years (range about 20 to 85).

Clones were read by immunoSEQ multiplex PCR, and TCRdb kept only the in-frame ones, dropping some. In the table there are 60,000 to 70,000 clones, 83% of which are singletons. V lost 1 base and J lost 7, with 13 bases in between. The CDR3 has 14 amino acids. Germline CDR1 reads SGHVS; CDR2 reads FQNEAQ. The chain combines TRBV7-8 with TRBJ1-2; maybe TRBD1 (6 bases). The input for sequencing was CD4+ or CD8+ T cells sorted from blood, taken in a trial of the OX40 agonist ivuxolimab. This TCR derives from an adult with an advanced solid tumor such as melanoma, head and neck, liver or kidney cancer. CDR3 in amino acids: CASSLVSGDSGYTF. DNA for the CDR3: TGTGCCAGCAGCTTAGTTTCAGGGGACTCTGGCTACACCTTC.